This TCR beta chain was retrieved from a study of T cell repertoires in cytomegalovirus infection. Overall study: Evidence of both CMV infection and a matching HLA type came from public TCR beta signatures.

This clonotype was seen at least ten times. Its specificity is not known. Findings of the study overall: Ex vivo, HLA-C-restricted CMV-specific TCR beta clonotypes prevailed over the rest of the response. Carriage of CMV together with the relevant HLA was identifiable through cumulative public TCR beta family frequency.

TCRdb re-called the reads through MiXCR, storing one row per CDR3 protein. The repertoire includes approximately 250,000 distinct CDR3 sequences, 9% to 15% of them detected once, and 1.6% sits in the top ten. The CDR3 has 13 residues. Germline lookup yields CDR1 SGHVS and CDR2 FNYEAQ. The ends were cut back, 1 base at V and 4 bases at J, with 7 bases in the middle. The chain carries TRBV7-6 and TRBJ1-1, with unresolved D. Sequenced sample: PBMCs. The TCR comes from a human donor in good health (CMV status not recorded). Some clones in this sample may be carry-over from other donors' samples. The DNA of the CDR3 is TGTGCCAGCAGCTTAGGGGCCGGCACTGAAGCTTTCTTT. Encoded protein: CASSLGAGTEAFF.